The rows below give T cell receptor beta chains drawn from one sample of a study of cytomegalovirus exposure and HLA in healthy donors. The assay was immunoSEQ multiplex PCR, and TCRdb's table has in-frame clones only and misses some. Of approximately 150,000 clones listed, roughly 82% were seen once; the top ten hold roughly 3.5%. Sequenced input: PBMCs. Every receptor here comes from a male donor in good health and CMV-seronegative. Each CDR3 is given with its conserved first and last residue. A D gene is named only where the DNA matches it firmly. Clone size is not always given. Where it is, it says once, few, many or a class for expanded clones.

D gene	V gene	J gene	clone size	CDR3 DNA	CDR3 protein
TRBD1	TRBV5-6	TRBJ2-7	NA	TGTGCCAGCAGCTTCTACAGGGGGCGAAACGAGCAGTACTTC	CASSFYRGRNEQYF
NA	TRBV30	TRBJ1-6	once	TGTGCCTGGAGTGTATCAGGGGATAATTCACCCCTCCACTTT	CAWSVSGDNSPLHF
TRBD2	TRBV29-1	TRBJ2-3	NA	TGCAGCGCCCATGGTAGGGCTAGCGGGAGTACAGATACGCAGTATTTT	CSAHGRASGSTDTQYF
NA	TRBV19	TRBJ2-1	few	TGTGCCAGTAGTGAACCACCAACCAGTGAGCAGTTCTTC	CASSEPPTSEQFF
TRBD1	TRBV7-9	TRBJ1-5	NA	TGTGCCAGCAGCTTAGGGGGGACAGGGGACAGCAATCAGCCCCAGCATTTT	CASSLGGTGDSNQPQHF
NA	TRBV5-1	TRBJ1-3	few	TGCGCCAGCAGCTTGACCACAGGCGACTCTGGAAACACCATATATTTT	CASSLTTGDSGNTIYF
NA	TRBV27	TRBJ2-1	once	TGTGCCAGCAGTTTTTCGTCAGGTCGACAGTTCTTC	CASSFSSGRQFF
TRBD1	TRBV19	TRBJ2-3	NA	TGTGCCAGTTCCGGGACAGACCACACAGATACGCAGTATTTT	CASSGTDHTDTQYF
TRBD2	TRBV7-2	TRBJ2-2	NA	TGTGCCAGCAGCGGGCGGAGTTTCGCGGGGGTTAACACCGGGGAGCTGTTTTTT	CASSGRSFAGVNTGELFF
TRBD2	TRBV27	TRBJ2-5	NA	TGTGCCAGCAGTTTAAGCGGGGGGCCGGGGACCCAGTACTTC	CASSLSGGPGTQYF
TRBD1	TRBV9	TRBJ2-1	NA	TGTGCCAGCAGCGTGAGTTTCGGGACAGGGTACAATGAGCAGTTCTTC	CASSVSFGTGYNEQFF
NA	TRBV28	TRBJ1-2	NA	TGTGCCAGCAGTTTCAACACGAACTATGGCTACACCTTC	CASSFNTNYGYTF
TRBD1	TRBV27	TRBJ2-7	NA	TGTGCCACCGGGACAGCAGGTTTTTCTTCCTACGAGCAGTACTTC	CATGTAGFSSYEQYF
NA	TRBV28	TRBJ2-3	NA	TGTGCCATAGCGGTAAATTCGGCAGATACGCAGTATTTT	CAIAVNSADTQYF
NA	TRBV4-3	TRBJ2-7	NA	TGCGCCAGCAGCCAAGGACGCGGCCCCTACGAGCAGTACTTC	CASSQGRGPYEQYF
NA	TRBV6-5	TRBJ1-6	NA	TGTGCCAGCGCGACGGGCTATAATTCACCCCTCCACTTT	CASATGYNSPLHF
NA	TRBV6-1	TRBJ2-1	NA	TGTGCCAGCAGTGAAGGCAGGGGAGGGGGGAATGAGCAGTTCTTC	CASSEGRGGGNEQFF
TRBD1	TRBV18	TRBJ2-2	NA	TGTGCCAGCTCACCACGGACAGGGGGCACCGGGGAGCTGTTTTTT	CASSPRTGGTGELFF
TRBD2	TRBV9	TRBJ2-1	few	TGTGCCAGCAGCGAAGCGGAGCGGGGGAGCTACAATGAGCAGTTCTTC	CASSEAERGSYNEQFF
NA	TRBV6-4	TRBJ2-1	NA	TGTGCCAGCAGTGACGGAACTAGCCGGTTCTTC	CASSDGTSRFF
TRBD1	TRBV19	TRBJ1-6	NA	TGTGCCAGTAGCCACGTCCCGGGGACAGATAATTCACCCCTCCACTTT	CASSHVPGTDNSPLHF
NA	TRBV28	TRBJ1-1	NA	TGTGCCAGCAGTTGGGGGGACCGCTTGAACACTGAAGCTTTCTTT	CASSWGDRLNTEAFF
NA	TRBV27	TRBJ2-7	few	TGTGCCAGCAGTTTAAGGGGGAAGCCGGCATACGAGCAGTACTTC	CASSLRGKPAYEQYF
TRBD1	TRBV11-2	TRBJ2-7	NA	TGTGCCAGCAGTCACCGGGACAGCTCCTACGAGCAGTACTTC	CASSHRDSSYEQYF